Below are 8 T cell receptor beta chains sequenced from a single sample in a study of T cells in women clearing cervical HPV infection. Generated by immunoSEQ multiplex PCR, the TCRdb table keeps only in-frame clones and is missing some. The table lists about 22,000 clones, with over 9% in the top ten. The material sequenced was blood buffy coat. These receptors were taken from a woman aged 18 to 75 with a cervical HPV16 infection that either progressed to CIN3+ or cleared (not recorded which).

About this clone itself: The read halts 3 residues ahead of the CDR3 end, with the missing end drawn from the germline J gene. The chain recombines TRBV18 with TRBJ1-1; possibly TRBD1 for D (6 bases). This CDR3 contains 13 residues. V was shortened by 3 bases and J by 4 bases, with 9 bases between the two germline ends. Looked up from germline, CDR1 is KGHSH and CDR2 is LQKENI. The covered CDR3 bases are TGTGCCAGCTCACCGGGGGCGGTCACTGAA. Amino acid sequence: CASSPGAVTE. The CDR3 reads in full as CASSPGAVTEAFF. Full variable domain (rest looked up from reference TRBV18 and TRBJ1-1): NAGVMQNPRHLVRRRGQEARLRCSPMKGHSHVYWYRQLPEEGLKFMVYLQKENIIDESGMPKERFSAEFPKEGPSILRIQQVVRGDSAAYFCASSPGAVTEAFFGQGTRLTVV.

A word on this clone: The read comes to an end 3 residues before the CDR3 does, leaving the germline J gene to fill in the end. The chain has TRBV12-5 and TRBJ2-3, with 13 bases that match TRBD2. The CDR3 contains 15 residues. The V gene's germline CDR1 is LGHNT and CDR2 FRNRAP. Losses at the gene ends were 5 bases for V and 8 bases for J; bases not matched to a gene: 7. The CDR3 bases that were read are TGTGCTAGTGGTGCACTAGCGGGAGGGACGACTACG. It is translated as CASGALAGGTTT. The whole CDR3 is CASGALAGGTTTQYF.

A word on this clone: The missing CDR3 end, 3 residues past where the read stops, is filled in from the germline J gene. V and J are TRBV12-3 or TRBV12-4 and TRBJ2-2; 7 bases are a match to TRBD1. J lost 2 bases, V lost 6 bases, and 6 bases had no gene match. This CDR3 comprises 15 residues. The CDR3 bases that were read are TGTGCCAGCAGGATGGACAGGAGAAACACCGGGGAG. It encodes CASRMDRRNTGE. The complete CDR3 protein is CASRMDRRNTGELFF.

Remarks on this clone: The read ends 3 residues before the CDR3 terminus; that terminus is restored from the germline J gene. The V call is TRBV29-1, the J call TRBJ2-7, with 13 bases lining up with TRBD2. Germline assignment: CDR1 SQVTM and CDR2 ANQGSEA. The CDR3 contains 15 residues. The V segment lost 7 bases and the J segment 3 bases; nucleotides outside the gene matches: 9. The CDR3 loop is CSAVKLAGGIYEQYF. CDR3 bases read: TGCAGCGCCGTAAAACTAGCGGGAGGGATCTACGAG.

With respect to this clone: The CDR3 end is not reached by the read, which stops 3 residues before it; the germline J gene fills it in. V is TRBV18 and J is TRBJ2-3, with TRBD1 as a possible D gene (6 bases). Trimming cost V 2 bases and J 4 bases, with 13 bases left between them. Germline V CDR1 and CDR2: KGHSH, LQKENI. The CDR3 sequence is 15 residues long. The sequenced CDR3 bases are TGTGCCAGCTCACCATCCCAGGGGATGGCAGATACG. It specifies CASSPSQGMADT. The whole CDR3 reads CASSPSQGMADTQYF.

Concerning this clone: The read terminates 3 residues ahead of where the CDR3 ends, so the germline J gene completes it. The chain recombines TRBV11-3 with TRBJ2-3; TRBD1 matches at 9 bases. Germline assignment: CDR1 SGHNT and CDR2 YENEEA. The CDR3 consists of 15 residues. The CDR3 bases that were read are TGTGCCAGCAGCTCAGGGACAGGGAAGGAAGAGACG. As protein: CASSSGTGKEET. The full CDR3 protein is CASSSGTGKEETQYF.

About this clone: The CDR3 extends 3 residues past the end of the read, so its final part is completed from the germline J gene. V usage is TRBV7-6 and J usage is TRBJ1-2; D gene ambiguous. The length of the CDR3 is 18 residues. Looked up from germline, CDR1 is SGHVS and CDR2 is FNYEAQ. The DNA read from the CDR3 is TGTGCCAGCAGCGCCCGACTAGCGGACCGAACTAGCACAGATACC. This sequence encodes CASSARLADRTSTDT. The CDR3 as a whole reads CASSARLADRTSTDTYTF.

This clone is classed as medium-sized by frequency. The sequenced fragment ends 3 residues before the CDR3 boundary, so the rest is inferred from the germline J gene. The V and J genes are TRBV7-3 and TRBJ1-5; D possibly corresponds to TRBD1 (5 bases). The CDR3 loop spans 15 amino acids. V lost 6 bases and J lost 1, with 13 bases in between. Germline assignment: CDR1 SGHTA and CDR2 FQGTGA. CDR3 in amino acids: CASSWDLCSNQPQHF. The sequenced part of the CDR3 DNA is TGTGCCAGCAGTTGGGACTTGTGCAGCAATCAGCCC.